This T cell receptor beta chain came from a study of response to subunit inactivated influenza vaccine. This CDR3 is built from 15 residues. V dropped 2 bases and J dropped 3; count of bases not matched to a gene: 4. Germline CDR1 reads SGHTA; CDR2 reads FQGNSA. In TCRdb, the RT-PCR reads were re-called with MiXCR into one record per CDR3 protein. The sample lists a few hundred thousand distinct CDR3 sequences; 12% to 15% were seen once. The source is a middle-aged man who received an inactivated influenza vaccine. Material: PBMCs from blood, obtained about 12 days after vaccination. The gene calls are TRBV7-2 and TRBJ1-5, with TRBD1 identical over 7 bases. In nucleotides, the CDR3 is TGTGCCAGCAGCTTAATGACAGGGAACAATCAGCCCCAGCATTTT. Amino acid sequence: CASSLMTGNNQPQHF. The entire variable domain, with the rest obtained from reference TRBV7-2 and TRBJ1-5, is as follows: GAGVSQSPSNKVTEKGKDVELRCDPISGHTALYWYRQSLGQGLEFLIYFQGNSAPDKSGLPSDRFSAERTGGSVSTLTIQRTQQEDSAVYLCASSLMTGNNQPQHFGDGTRLSIL.